This entry concerns a single T cell receptor (beta chain). What it recognizes is unknown. Trimming shortened V by 7 bases and J by 2 bases, and 10 bases separated the two germline ends. CDR3 length: 13 residues. The germline CDR1 and CDR2 sequences are SGHRS and YFSETQ. This specimen comes from a study of shared clonotypes between healthy human individuals. The naive CD8 fraction comprised CD45RO-negative cells positively selected for CCR7 and excluded terminally differentiated effector memory CD45RA+ cells. It was about 190 ng DNA, around 32,000 T cell genomes, that sorted-subset replicate PCRs used. Assay: immunoSEQ multiplex PCR; the TCRdb copy retains only in-frame clones and omits some. Among about 650,000 clones listed, 95% were seen once. Broader study findings: In a few donors, 4.5% to 5.5% of naive CD4 clonotypes appeared in common.

The sample consisted of naive CD8+ T cells sorted from blood. This chain connects TRBV5-1 to TRBJ2-1, with D unclear. The receptor's source is a woman aged 25 to 45 in good health. The CDR3 here is CASSRVAYNEQFF. As DNA, the CDR3 is TGCGCCAGCTCTAGGGTGGCCTACAATGAGCAGTTCTTC.